Reported below is one T cell receptor beta chain. Its target is unknown. This sample stems from a study of beta chain features in type 1 diabetes. Of the isolated RNA, all was reverse transcribed, and so the sequenced material was expressed TCRB transcripts. Assay used: immunoSEQ multiplex PCR; TCRdb lists only in-frame clones, some missing. The sample gives around 310,000 clones, 13% of which show up once; roughly 0.015% is in the top ten. Study conclusions and caveats: A moderate, significant TCRB CDR3 shortening appeared in type 1 diabetes across four CD4+ subsets.

This sequence was found in a woman aged 18-29 years with type 1 diabetes. Sample: naive CD4+ T cells from blood.

The CDR3 is CASSLAVGTGELFF. CDR3 sequence (DNA): TGCGCCAGCAGCTTGGCCGTCGGTACCGGGGAGCTGTTTTTT. V is TRBV5-1 and J is TRBJ2-2; D is uncertain. Germline CDR1 reads SGHRS; CDR2 reads YFSETQ. V shed 0 bases and J shed 5 bases, with 8 bases lying between them. The CDR3 loop spans 14 amino acids.